This entry lists 18 T cell receptor beta chains sequenced from one sample in a study of shared clonotypes between healthy human individuals (TCRdb year 2020). The library was obtained by the immunoSEQ multiplex PCR assay. Held by TCRdb, this immuneACCESS table contains in-frame sequences only and omits some clones. Under half of the omission traces to an unresolved V gene where checked; the cause of the rest is unknown. The sample profile shows roughly 2 million clones; approximately 95% of them were found once. Jointly, the top ten make up 0.13% of the sample. Source material: naive CD4+ T cells sorted from blood. The sample's cell subset or site label is to be understood as: CD45RA+ positively selected. All receptors derive from a young man in good health.

The chain uses TRBV18 and TRBJ1-1, with D perhaps TRBD1 (5 bases). Per germline, CDR1 KGHSH and CDR2 LQKENI. Trimming shortened V by 1 base and J by 4 bases, and 13 bases separated the two germline ends. The CDR3 consists of 15 residues. The CDR3 DNA reads as TGTGCCAGCTCACCACTCGACAGTTTGTTCACTGAAGCTTTCTTT. As protein: CASSPLDSLFTEAFF.

The chain employs TRBV9 and TRBJ1-2; a weak D match, TRBD1 (6 bases). Germline V gives CDR1 SGDLS, CDR2 YYNGEE. The CDR3 contains 13 residues. With 0 bases removed from V and 6 bases from J, the gap between germline ends came to 9 bases. CDR3 in amino acids: CASSVAGEDGYTF. The CDR3, as DNA: TGTGCCAGCAGCGTAGCAGGGGAGGATGGCTACACCTTC.

As concerns this clone: Other nucleotide sequences in the sample specify the same CDR3. The chain has TRBV27 and TRBJ2-7; a weak D match, TRBD2 (5 bases). The germline V and J ends were trimmed by 0 bases and 0 bases, with 9 bases remaining between them. This CDR3 spans 15 amino acids. Per the germline V gene, CDR1 is MNHEY and CDR2 is SMNVEV (reference sequence). This CDR3 is CASSLSTGSSYEQYF. The CDR3, as DNA: TGTGCCAGCAGTTTATCGACGGGGAGCTCCTACGAGCAGTACTTC.

The rearrangement links TRBV6-5 to TRBJ2-5; D remains unclear. Trimming removed 6 bases from V and 4 bases from J, with 15 bases in between. Germline V gene sequence: CDR1 MNHEY, CDR2 SVGAGI. This CDR3 comprises 14 residues. Here the CDR3 DNA reads TGTGCCAGCAGCAGAAGTTGGTGGGGAGAGACCCAGTACTTC. This gives the protein CASSRSWWGETQYF.

The chain links TRBV19 to TRBJ2-3; D is perhaps TRBD1 (6 bases). Deletions cut 10 bases from V and 2 bases from J, with 19 bases between. This CDR3 contains 15 residues. CDR1 LNHDA and CDR2 SQIVND come from the germline V gene (reference sequence). The CDR3 DNA is TGTGCCACCCAAAGTGGGGGCAGCCTCACAGATACGCAGTATTTT. Amino acids: CATQSGGSLTDTQYF.

The chain combines TRBV4-1 with TRBJ2-1; D possibly corresponds to TRBD1 (6 bases). The germline gives CDR1 MGHRA, CDR2 YSYEKL. V was cut by 1 base and J by 3 bases, with 10 bases left in between. The CDR3 extends over 15 amino acids. The CDR3 nucleotides read TGCGCCAGCAGCCAAGGGCAGGGGAACTACAATGAGCAGTTCTTC. As protein: CASSQGQGNYNEQFF.

Points on this clone: This CDR3 is also generated by other DNA sequences in the sample. The chain uses TRBV6-1 and TRBJ1-1; unclear D gene. Trimming took 0 bases from V and 0 from J, leaving 5 bases between them. Germline CDR1 is MNHNS and CDR2 is SASEGT. The CDR3 loop spans 14 amino acids. CDR3 nucleotide sequence: TGTGCCAGCAGTGAAGCAAGTATGAACACTGAAGCTTTCTTT. Translated, it gives CASSEASMNTEAFF.

The J gene is TRBJ2-3, the V gene TRBV5-6; TRBD2 matches at 7 bases. With 0 bases clipped from V and 2 bases from J, the junction kept 6 bases outside the gene matches. The CDR3 contains 16 residues. CDR1 and CDR2 (germline): SGHDT, YYEEEE. CDR3 amino acids: CASSLVPAGHTDTQYF. DNA for the CDR3: TGTGCCAGCAGCTTGGTGCCAGCGGGGCACACAGATACGCAGTATTTT.

This clone came up once. As DNA, the CDR3 is TGTGCCTCCAGCCCAAAGGGGGCCTGGGAGACCCAGTACTTC. Encoded protein: CASSPKGAWETQYF. The rearrangement joins TRBV30 to TRBJ2-5; 7 nucleotides agree with TRBD1. Germline assignment: CDR1 GTSNPN and CDR2 SVGIG (reference sequence). Trimming removed 7 bases from V and 5 bases from J; junction bases left unmatched: 13. The CDR3 covers 14 residues.

This chain links TRBV6-1 with TRBJ1-5; tentative D call: TRBD1 (5 bases). This CDR3 has 15 residues. Trimming removed 5 bases at V and 1 base at J, with 12 bases between. The germline gives CDR1 MNHNS, CDR2 SASEGT. The CDR3 reads CASSPTGLSNQPQHF. DNA for the CDR3: TGTGCCAGCAGTCCTACGGGGCTGAGCAATCAGCCCCAGCATTTT.

The V call is TRBV27, the J call TRBJ2-3; tentatively, D is TRBD1 (5 bases). The V end lost 4 bases, the J end lost 0 bases, and 17 bases lay between the germline ends. CDR1 MNHEY and CDR2 SMNVEV come from the germline V gene (reference sequence). This CDR3 region has 17 residues. In DNA, the CDR3 is TGTGCCAGCAGTTATAAGGGGCCCCTAATGAGCACAGATACGCAGTATTTT. Protein product: CASSYKGPLMSTDTQYF.

V and J are TRBV6-4 and TRBJ2-1, with D unresolved. Between the trimmed V and J ends, which lost 0 bases and 0 bases, there was a span of 12 bases. The germline CDR1 and CDR2 sequences are MRHNA and SNTAGT. CDR3 size: 17 residues. CDR3 DNA sequence: TGTGCCAGCAGTGACTCGGGGTTCCTGAGCTCCTACAATGAGCAGTTCTTC. It encodes CASSDSGFLSSYNEQFF.

Points on this clone: The sample holds other DNA sequences that translate to the same CDR3. This chain connects TRBV6-5 to TRBJ2-2; D unresolved. This CDR3 contains 12 residues. Germline values: CDR1 MNHEY, CDR2 SVGAGI. Trimming removed 2 bases at V and 6 bases at J, with 4 bases between. CDR3 sequence: CASSYLSGELFF. CDR3 nucleotide sequence: TGTGCCAGCAGTTACCTTTCCGGGGAGCTGTTTTTT.

This clone was detected only once. The CDR3 region has the DNA TGTGCCAGCAGTTACTCGACGGTTCACTACAATGAGCAGTTCTTC. Translating gives CASSYSTVHYNEQFF. The chain recombines TRBV6-5 with TRBJ2-1, with no clear D. CDR1 is MNHEY and CDR2 is SVGAGI in the germline V gene. This CDR3 region has 15 residues. Deletions cut 0 bases from V and 3 bases from J, with 9 bases between.

This chain connects TRBV18 to TRBJ2-7; D gene unclear. The germline V and J ends were trimmed by 3 bases and 2 bases, with 11 bases remaining between them. The CDR3 contains 14 residues. Germline assignment: CDR1 KGHSH and CDR2 LQKENI. CDR3 DNA sequence: TGTGCCAGCTCACCGTACACGGCCCCCTACGAGCAGTACTTC. It encodes CASSPYTAPYEQYF.

In regard to this clone: The sample carries other DNA sequences with the same CDR3. The gene calls are TRBV18 and TRBJ1-1, with D possibly matching TRBD1 (6 bases). Germline V CDR1 and CDR2: KGHSH, LQKENI. The CDR3 runs to 13 residues. Trimming stripped 3 bases from V and 4 bases from J, with 9 bases between. The CDR3 reads CASSPTGITEAFF. For the CDR3, the DNA is TGTGCCAGCTCACCCACAGGGATCACTGAAGCTTTCTTT. Filled out from reference TRBV18 and TRBJ1-1, the complete variable domain reads NAGVMQNPRHLVRRRGQEARLRCSPMKGHSHVYWYRQLPEEGLKFMVYLQKENIIDESGMPKERFSAEFPKEGPSILRIQQVVRGDSAAYFCASSPTGITEAFFGQGTRLTVV.

A word on this clone: The same CDR3 also results from other DNA sequences found in this sample. J is TRBJ1-2 and V is TRBV2; D not resolved. The germline CDR1 and CDR2 sequences are SNHLY and FYNNEI. The CDR3 sequence is 11 residues long. V was cut by 2 bases and J by 6 bases, with 4 bases left in between. Written as DNA, the CDR3 is TGTGCCAGCAGTGAAAGGAATGGCTACACCTTC. This gives the protein CASSERNGYTF.

This rearrangement joins TRBV6-5 to TRBJ1-1; the D is unclear. The CDR3 spans 11 residues. V was shortened by 5 bases and J by 7 bases, with 8 bases between the two germline ends. CDR1 is MNHEY, CDR2 SVGAGI, per germline. The CDR3 reads CASSAGVEAFF. CDR3 bases: TGTGCCAGCAGTGCCGGGGTTGAAGCTTTCTTT.